This entry lists 11 T cell receptor beta chains sequenced from one sample in a study of cytomegalovirus exposure and HLA in healthy donors. Primers for the PCR totalled 60 Vbeta and 13 Jbeta. Produced via immunoSEQ multiplex PCR; TCRdb's table is partial and in-frame only. The top ten clones hold about 0.3% of a sample with a few hundred thousand clones, over 70% of them seen once. The sample taken for sequencing was PBMCs. The source is a girl aged 2 to 9 in good health and CMV-seronegative.

The J gene is TRBJ2-3, the V gene TRBV10-1; 10 bases align to TRBD1. Trimming removed 0 bases from V and 1 base from J; junction bases left unmatched: 10. Germline assignment: CDR1 WNHNN and CDR2 SYGVQD (reference sequence). This CDR3 has 19 residues. CDR3 region: CASSESGDRGTLCTDTQYF. CDR3 nucleotides: TGCGCCAGCAGTGAGTCGGGGGACAGGGGAACGCTTTGCACAGATACGCAGTATTTT.

The V call is TRBV7-9, the J call TRBJ2-7; 11 bases align to TRBD2. The ends lost 4 bases at V and 0 bases at J; junction bases unmatched: 5. The CDR3 consists of 16 residues. Germline V gene sequence: CDR1 SEHNR, CDR2 FQNEAQ (reference sequence). The CDR3 loop is CASSYPGLAASYEQYF. CDR3 DNA: TGTGCCAGCAGCTACCCGGGACTAGCGGCCTCCTACGAGCAGTACTTC.

The V call is TRBV25-1, the J call TRBJ1-5, with 9 bases fitting TRBD1. Germline assignment: CDR1 MGHDK and CDR2 SYGVNS. This CDR3 is built from 13 residues. The ends lost 4 bases at V and 12 bases at J; junction bases unmatched: 7. The chain's CDR3 is CASSGPGQGHQHF. CDR3 sequence (DNA): TGTGCCAGCAGTGGCCCGGGACAGGGCCACCAGCATTTT.

CDR3 nucleotides: TGTGCCAGCAGCTCTACCGGGACAGGGCCATACGAGCAGTACTTC. Translating it yields CASSSTGTGPYEQYF. This chain joins TRBV13 and TRBJ2-7, with 9 bases matching TRBD1. The CDR3 runs to 15 residues. Per the germline V gene, CDR1 is PRHDT and CDR2 is FYEKMQ (reference sequence). V was pared by 4 bases and J by 4 bases, with 8 bases of the junction left unmatched.

This clone was seen only once. The chain couples TRBV6-5 to TRBJ2-7, with D tentatively TRBD1 (6 bases). Germline V gene data show CDR1 as MNHEY and CDR2 as SVGAGI. The CDR3 totals 14 residues. V was trimmed by 5 bases and J by 5 bases, leaving 16 bases between them. CDR3 coding DNA: TGTGCCAGCAGTCTACAGGGACCCACCCACGAGCAGTACTTC. Its protein is CASSLQGPTHEQYF.

The gene calls are TRBV4-1 and TRBJ1-6; 8 bases fit TRBD1. The germline CDR1 and CDR2 sequences are MGHRA and YSYEKL. V lost 1 base, J lost 5 bases, and 7 bases stayed unmatched. The CDR3 consists of 17 residues. The CDR3 region is CASSQARTGRDNSPLHF. As DNA, the CDR3 is TGCGCCAGCAGCCAAGCCCGGACAGGGCGGGATAATTCACCCCTCCACTTT.

This clone was counted only a few times. The V call is TRBV27, the J call TRBJ2-6; 7 nucleotides align to TRBD1. This CDR3 spans 16 amino acids. Trimming took 3 bases from V and 2 from J; bases not matched to a gene: 4. Germline CDR1 reads MNHEY; CDR2 reads SMNVEV (reference sequence). The CDR3 coding sequence is TGTGCCAGCAGTTTTCTAGGGGGCGCTGGGGCCAACGTCCTGACTTTC. It yields the protein CASSFLGGAGANVLTF.

The V call is TRBV28, the J call TRBJ1-4; unclear D gene. Trimming left V 2 bases short and J 5 bases short, with 9 bases between. The CDR3 consists of 14 residues. Germline CDR1 reads MDHEN; CDR2 reads SYDVKM. In DNA form, the CDR3 reads TGTGCCAGCAGTTTACGGCTCGGGAATGAAAAACTGTTTTTT. It encodes CASSLRLGNEKLFF. Based on the CDR3 plus reference TRBV28 and TRBJ1-4, the full variable domain is DVKVTQSSRYLVKRTGEKVFLECVQDMDHENMFWYRQDPGLGLRLIYFSYDVKMKEKGDIPEGYSVSREKKERFSLILESASTNQTSMYLCASSLRLGNEKLFFGSGTQLSVL.

This clone was seen a handful of times. This sequence joins TRBV6-1 and TRBJ1-4, with D possibly matching TRBD1 (5 bases). The V gene's germline CDR1 is MNHNS and CDR2 SASEGT. V was shortened by 4 bases and J by 10 bases, with 10 bases between the two germline ends. CDR3 length: 12 amino acids. The chain's CDR3 is CASSAGNSKLFF. In nucleotides, the CDR3 is TGTGCCAGCAGTGCAGGGAACTCAAAACTGTTTTTT.

V and J are TRBV7-6 and TRBJ2-2; 8 bases are a match to TRBD2. CDR3 length: 16 amino acids. With V trimmed by 3 bases and J by 6 bases, 9 bases remained unmatched. Looked up from germline, CDR1 is SGHVS and CDR2 is FNYEAQ. The CDR3 region is CASSLAGGILAGELFF. In nucleotides, the CDR3 is TGTGCCAGCAGCTTGGCGGGGGGTATCCTAGCCGGGGAGCTGTTTTTT.

The chain links TRBV4-2 to TRBJ1-2, with a tentative D call TRBD1 (5 bases). The CDR3 is 15 residues long. Trimming stripped 2 bases from V and 3 bases from J, with 13 bases between. Germline V gives CDR1 LGHNA, CDR2 YNFKEQ. The CDR3 region is CASSQQLGGYYGYTF. The CDR3 DNA reads as TGTGCCAGCAGCCAACAACTCGGGGGATACTATGGCTACACCTTC.